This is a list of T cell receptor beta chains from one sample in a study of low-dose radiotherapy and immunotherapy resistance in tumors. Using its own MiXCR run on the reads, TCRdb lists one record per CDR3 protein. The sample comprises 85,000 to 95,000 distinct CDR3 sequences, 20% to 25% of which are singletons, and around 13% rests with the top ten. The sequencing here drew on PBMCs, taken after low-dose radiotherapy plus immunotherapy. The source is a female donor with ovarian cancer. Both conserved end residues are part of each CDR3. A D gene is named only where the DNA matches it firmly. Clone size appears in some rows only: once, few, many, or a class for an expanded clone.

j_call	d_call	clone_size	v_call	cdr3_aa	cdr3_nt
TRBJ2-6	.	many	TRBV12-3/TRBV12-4	CASSLQGGANVLTF	TGTGCCAGCAGTTTACAAGGTGGGGCCAACGTCCTGACTTTC
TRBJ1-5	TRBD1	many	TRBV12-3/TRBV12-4	CASSLGDRVINQPQHF	TGTGCCAGCAGTTTAGGGGACAGGGTTATCAATCAGCCCCAGCATTTT
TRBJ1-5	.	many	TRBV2	CASRAGGSGNQPQHF	TGTGCCAGCCGGGCGGGGGGCAGCGGCAATCAGCCCCAGCATTTT
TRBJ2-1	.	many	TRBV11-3	CASGGRGQQFF	TGTGCCAGCGGGGGACGGGGTCAGCAGTTCTTC
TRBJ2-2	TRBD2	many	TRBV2	CASSEWGWLAGGGTGELFF	TGTGCCAGCAGTGAATGGGGCTGGCTAGCGGGAGGGGGAACCGGGGAGCTGTTTTTT
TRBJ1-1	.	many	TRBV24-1	CATSDTRGVGFF	TGTGCCACCAGTGATACCCGAGGGGTAGGTTTCTTT
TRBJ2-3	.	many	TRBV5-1	CASSARFSPTTDTQYF	TGCGCCAGCAGCGCCCGATTTAGCCCGACCACAGATACGCAGTATTTT
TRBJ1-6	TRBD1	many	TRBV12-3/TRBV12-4	CASSLKTGPVNSPLHF	TGTGCCAGCAGTTTAAAGACAGGGCCCGTTAATTCACCCCTCCACTTT
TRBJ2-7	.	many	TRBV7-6	CASSLGGGAVTYEQYF	TGTGCCAGCAGCTTAGGGGGGGGCGCGGTGACCTACGAGCAGTACTTC
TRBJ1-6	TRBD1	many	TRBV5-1	CASSEDRGNSPLHF	TGCGCCAGCAGCGAGGACAGGGGTAATTCACCCCTCCACTTT
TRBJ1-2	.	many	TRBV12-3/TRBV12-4	CASSQDNYGYTF	TGTGCCAGCAGCCAGGATAACTATGGCTACACCTTC
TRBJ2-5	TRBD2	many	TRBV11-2	CASSSLTSAQETQYF	TGTGCCAGCAGCTCCCTGACTAGCGCACAAGAGACCCAGTACTTC
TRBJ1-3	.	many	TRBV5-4	CASSPSSRGQGNTIYF	TGTGCCAGCAGCCCCTCTAGTCGGGGGCAGGGAAACACCATATATTTT
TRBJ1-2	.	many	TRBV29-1	CSVESQEPNYGYTF	TGCAGCGTTGAGTCGCAAGAGCCAAACTATGGCTACACCTTC
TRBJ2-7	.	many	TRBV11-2	CASSPLSGGRYYEQYF	TGTGCCAGCAGCCCTCTGTCTGGGGGCCGGTACTACGAGCAGTACTTC
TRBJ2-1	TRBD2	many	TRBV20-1	CSAESGRGGPNEQFF	TGCAGTGCTGAGAGTGGACGGGGGGGCCCCAATGAGCAGTTCTTC
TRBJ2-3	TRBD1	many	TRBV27	CASSLGTAKTDTQYF	TGTGCCAGCAGTTTAGGGACAGCGAAGACAGATACGCAGTATTTT
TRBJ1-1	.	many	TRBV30	CAWSAAVRAEAFF	TGTGCCTGGAGTGCCGCAGTGCGCGCTGAAGCTTTCTTT
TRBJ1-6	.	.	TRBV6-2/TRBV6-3	CASSGQDTGGTYNSPLHF	TGTGCCAGCAGTGGGCAGGACACGGGGGGGACCTATAATTCACCCCTCCACTTT
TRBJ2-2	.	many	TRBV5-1	CASSLSQNTGELFF	TGCGCCAGCAGCTTGTCCCAGAACACCGGGGAGCTGTTTTTT
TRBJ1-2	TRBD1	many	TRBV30	CAWSVRGRAAGGFYGYTF	TGTGCCTGGAGTGTAAGGGGCCGAGCGGCAGGGGGATTCTATGGCTACACCTTC
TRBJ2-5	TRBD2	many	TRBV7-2	CASSHSGKETQYF	TGTGCCAGCAGCCACAGCGGGAAAGAGACCCAGTACTTC
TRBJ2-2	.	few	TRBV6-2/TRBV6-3	CASSERTGVGAGELFF	TGTGCCAGCAGTGAAAGAACGGGAGTTGGTGCCGGGGAGCTGTTTTTT
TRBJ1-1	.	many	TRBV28	CASTPAVNTEAFF	TGTGCCAGCACCCCGGCGGTCAACACTGAAGCTTTCTTT
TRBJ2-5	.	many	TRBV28	CASTPGGAGRETQYF	TGTGCCAGCACCCCCGGAGGGGCCGGGCGGGAGACCCAGTACTTC
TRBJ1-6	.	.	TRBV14	CASSDTGMVVSPLHF	TGTGCCAGCAGCGATACAGGGATGGTGGTCTCACCCCTCCACTTT
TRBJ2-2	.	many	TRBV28	CASSLRGYTGELFF	TGTGCCAGCAGTTTAAGGGGGTACACCGGGGAGCTGTTTTTT
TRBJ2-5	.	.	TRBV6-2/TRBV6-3	CASTQGPSRETQYF	TGTGCCAGCACCCAGGGTCCTAGCCGAGAGACCCAGTACTTC
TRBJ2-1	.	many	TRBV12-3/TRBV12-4	CASSSVRVMNEQFF	TGTGCCAGCAGTTCAGTCCGGGTTATGAATGAGCAGTTCTTC
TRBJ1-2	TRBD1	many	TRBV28	CASSSSAEGAGGYTF	TGTGCCAGCAGTTCCTCCGCGGAGGGGGCGGGTGGCTACACCTTC
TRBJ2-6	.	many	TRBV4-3	CASSQGTSGANVLTF	TGCGCCAGCAGCCAAGGGACCTCTGGGGCCAACGTCCTGACTTTC
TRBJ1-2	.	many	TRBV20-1	CSARDLGGVSYGYTF	TGCAGTGCTAGAGATCTCGGGGGCGTAAGCTATGGCTACACCTTC
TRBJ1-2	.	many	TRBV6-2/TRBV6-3	CASSSGGGRGYTF	TGTGCCAGCAGTTCGGGCGGGGGACGGGGCTACACCTTC
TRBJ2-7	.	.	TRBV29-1	CSVEEQDEQYF	TGCAGCGTTGAAGAACAGGACGAGCAGTACTTC
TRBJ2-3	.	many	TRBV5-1	CASSFGQATGGDTQYF	TGCGCCAGCAGCTTTGGACAGGCTACCGGGGGGGATACGCAGTATTTT
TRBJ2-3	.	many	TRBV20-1	CSASEGGGPSVDTQYF	TGCAGTGCTAGTGAAGGGGGAGGGCCCTCCGTAGATACGCAGTATTTT